This TCR beta chain appears in the sequencing data of a study of OX40 agonist ivuxolimab in advanced cancers. Regarding the research as a whole: Ivuxolimab was an agonistic, fully human IgG2 monoclonal antibody directed against OX40 (CD134), a costimulatory receptor. Intravenous ivuxolimab was administered to patients every 2 weeks at six dose levels: 0.01, 0.1, 0.3, 1.5, 3 and 10 mg/kg. Of the approximately 54 dose-escalation patients, hepatocellular carcinoma was present in about 19, melanoma in around 15, renal cell carcinoma in 9 and head and neck cancer in 9. A male proportion of approximately 83% and a mean age of 60 years, ranging from roughly 20 to 80, were recorded for the dose-escalation cohort. Patients were allowed to have had prior anti-PD-1, anti-PD-L1 or anti-CTLA-4 therapy, and less than 45% of the dose-escalation patients had previously received checkpoint inhibitors. Partial responses occurred in three dose-escalation patients: two with cutaneous melanoma and one with hepatocellular carcinoma. The point of sequencing TCRbeta in the periphery was to test whether ivuxolimab changed TCR sequence diversity and drove clonal T-cell expansion. The paper reports the monotherapy dose-escalation portion (N ≈ 50 patients) of the phase I ivuxolimab trial.

The paper's findings and limits, for the study overall: At doses of 0.1 to 3.0 mg/kg, clonal expansion of both CD4+ and CD8+ blood T cells was observed from baseline to week 6. The antigen specificity of the clonally expanded peripheral T cells was not determined. Low levels of normalized T-cell clonal expansion were also seen in some nonresponding patients. In the 0.1-3.0 mg/kg groups, partial responders were among the patients with the lowest normalized peripheral clonal expansion, particularly in CD8+ T cells. On average, CD8+ T cells showed more expanded clones than CD4+ T cells after ivuxolimab.

At the junction V is shortened by 7 bases and J by 2 bases, with 15 bases in between. The CDR3 has 15 amino acids, counting the end cysteine and phenylalanine. Only the CDR3 region is kept as DNA, spanning 45 bases read in frame from base 1. Patients with a history of autoimmune disease or receiving systemic immunosuppression were excluded from the trial. In every dose cohort, peripheral blood was drawn for TCR sequencing at baseline, cycle 4 day 1, and cycle 7 day 1. The samples were drawn from a first-in-human, open-label, multicenter phase I dose-escalation trial of ivuxolimab. Adults with locally advanced or metastatic melanoma, renal cell carcinoma, hepatocellular carcinoma or head and neck squamous cell carcinoma were enrolled in the trial. CD4+ and CD8+ T cells were sorted separately from peripheral blood before TCR sequencing. Comments on this clone: Its antigen target is currently unknown. The record has no base qualities; no much larger clone is one base away.

Genomic DNA was isolated from the sorted cells so that the TCRbeta CDR3 region could be sequenced. TCRbeta CDR3 regions were sequenced using the immunoSEQ Assay. The table comes from immuneACCESS by way of TCRdb, which keeps in-frame sequences with V and J called. Part of the clones is missing from these tables; in studies checked, under half for an unresolved V gene and the rest for unknown reasons. For this sample there are some 64,000 clones; 75% to 95% appear just once. The top ten hold approximately 5.2% of the sample. This TCR derives from an adult with an advanced solid tumor such as melanoma, head and neck, liver or kidney cancer. The input for sequencing was CD4+ or CD8+ T cells sorted from blood, taken in a trial of the OX40 agonist ivuxolimab. The rearrangement combines TRBV23-1 with TRBJ1-3; the D gene assignment is ambiguous. TRBV23-1 is annotated as an ORF whose role is uncertain. At the DNA level, the sequence is TGCGCCAGCACCTACGGGGTGGTGGCTGGAAACACCATATATTTT. Translated, this gives CASTYGVVAGNTIYF.